This entry features one TCR beta chain sequence. A much bigger clone sits one base away, suggesting this may be a read error. This sample is drawn from a study of blood T cells in healthy people across ages. A second PCR, run for about 6 to 12 cycles, used a sample-barcoded 5' primer plus a J-beta primer mix. A single record per CDR3 protein comes from TCRdb applying MiXCR to the 5' RACE reads. The profile shows roughly 680,000 distinct CDR3 sequences, about 51% of them singletons. Trimming took 7 bases from V and 7 from J; bases not matched to a gene: 9. Germline V gene data show CDR1 as SQVTM and CDR2 as ANQGSEA. CDR3 length equals 12 residues.

The sample consisted of blood. The rearrangement uses TRBV29-1 and TRBJ2-7, with TRBD1 identical over 8 bases. The clonotype originates from a woman of 80 years or more in good health. The CDR3 nucleotides are TGCAGCGCAGGGACAGGTTTAGGTGAGCAGTACTTC. Protein sequence: CSAGTGLGEQYF.